This TCR beta chain was sequenced in a study of PD-1 blockade in classical Hodgkin lymphoma. Study findings and constraints: CD4+ TCR diversity, unlike CD8+, climbed significantly by C4D1. Complete responders matched newly diagnosed patients in baseline diversity.

Germline loops: CDR1 SGDLS, CDR2 YYNGEE. Deletions cut 4 bases from V and 5 bases from J, with 15 bases between. The CDR3 length is 14 residues. Concerning this clone: Antigen: not known.

Regarding time point: cycle 4 day 1 (C4D1), after 6 weeks of nivolumab. Brentuximab vedotin exposure varied, and every patient relapsed after autologous stem cell transplantation. Produced via immunoSEQ multiplex PCR; TCRdb's table is partial and in-frame only. The repertoire consists of 28,000 or so clones, with 55% to 85% occurring once and the leading ten covering under 4.5%. The rearrangement links TRBV9 to TRBJ2-5; tentatively, D is TRBD2 (6 bases). This TCR derives from a human donor with classical Hodgkin lymphoma. Specimen: peripheral blood mononuclear cells (PBMCs), collected before the fourth cycle of nivolumab. DNA for the CDR3: TGTGCCAGCAGCCCGTGGGCCCGGGAGGAGACCCAGTACTTC. Amino acids: CASSPWAREETQYF.